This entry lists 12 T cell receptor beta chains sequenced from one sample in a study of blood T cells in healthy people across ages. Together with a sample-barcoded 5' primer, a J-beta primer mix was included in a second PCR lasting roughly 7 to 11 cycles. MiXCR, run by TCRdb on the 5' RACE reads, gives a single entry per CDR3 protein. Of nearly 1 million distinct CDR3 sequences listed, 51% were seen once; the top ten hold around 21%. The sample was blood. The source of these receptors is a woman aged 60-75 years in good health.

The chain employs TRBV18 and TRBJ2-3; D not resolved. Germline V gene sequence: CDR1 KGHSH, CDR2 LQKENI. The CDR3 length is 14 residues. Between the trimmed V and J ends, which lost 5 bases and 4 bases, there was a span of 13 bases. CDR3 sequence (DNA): TGTGCCAGCTCAGCCGCGCCCAACCCAGATACGCAGTATTTT. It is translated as CASSAAPNPDTQYF. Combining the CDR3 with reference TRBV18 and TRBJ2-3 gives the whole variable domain NAGVMQNPRHLVRRRGQEARLRCSPMKGHSHVYWYRQLPEEGLKFMVYLQKENIIDESGMPKERFSAEFPKEGPSILRIQQVVRGDSAAYFCASSAAPNPDTQYFGPGTRLTVL.

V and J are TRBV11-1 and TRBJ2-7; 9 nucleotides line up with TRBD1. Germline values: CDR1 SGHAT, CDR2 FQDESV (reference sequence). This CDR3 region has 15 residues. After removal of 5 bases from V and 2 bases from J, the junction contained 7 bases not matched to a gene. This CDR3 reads CASSIAGTGPYEQYF. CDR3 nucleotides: TGTGCCAGCAGCATCGCCGGGACAGGGCCCTACGAGCAGTACTTC.

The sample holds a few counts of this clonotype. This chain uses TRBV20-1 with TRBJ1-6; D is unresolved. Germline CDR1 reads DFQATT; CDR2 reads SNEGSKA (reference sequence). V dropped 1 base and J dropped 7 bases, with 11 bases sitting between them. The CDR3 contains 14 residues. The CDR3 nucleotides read TGCAGTGCTAGAGTTAACAGAAGGAATTCACCCCTCCACTTT. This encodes CSARVNRRNSPLHF.

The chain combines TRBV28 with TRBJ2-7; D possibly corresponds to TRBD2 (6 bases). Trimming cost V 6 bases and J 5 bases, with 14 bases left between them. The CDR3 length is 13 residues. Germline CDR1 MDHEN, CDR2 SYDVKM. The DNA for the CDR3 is TGTGCCAGCAGGCCGGGGGAGCCCCACGAGCAGTACTTC. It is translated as CASRPGEPHEQYF. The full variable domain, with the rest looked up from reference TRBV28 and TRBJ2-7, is DVKVTQSSRYLVKRTGEKVFLECVQDMDHENMFWYRQDPGLGLRLIYFSYDVKMKEKGDIPEGYSVSREKKERFSLILESASTNQTSMYLCASRPGEPHEQYFGPGTRLTVT.

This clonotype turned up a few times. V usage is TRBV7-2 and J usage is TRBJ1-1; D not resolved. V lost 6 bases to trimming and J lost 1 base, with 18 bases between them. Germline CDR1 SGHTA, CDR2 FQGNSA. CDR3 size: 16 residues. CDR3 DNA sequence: TGTGCCAGCAGGCTTAACCCCGCCCGTAGGAACACTGAAGCTTTCTTT. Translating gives CASRLNPARRNTEAFF. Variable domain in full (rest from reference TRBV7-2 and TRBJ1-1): GAGVSQSPSNKVTEKGKDVELRCDPISGHTALYWYRQSLGQGLEFLIYFQGNSAPDKSGLPSDRFSAERTGGSVSTLTIQRTQQEDSAVYLCASRLNPARRNTEAFFGQGTRLTVV.

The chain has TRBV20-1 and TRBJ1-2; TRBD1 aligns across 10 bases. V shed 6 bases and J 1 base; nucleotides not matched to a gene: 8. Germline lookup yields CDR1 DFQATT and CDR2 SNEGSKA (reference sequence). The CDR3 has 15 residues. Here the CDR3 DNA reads TGCAGTGCGGACAGGGGGTATTCGAATAACTATGGCTACACCTTC. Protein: CSADRGYSNNYGYTF.

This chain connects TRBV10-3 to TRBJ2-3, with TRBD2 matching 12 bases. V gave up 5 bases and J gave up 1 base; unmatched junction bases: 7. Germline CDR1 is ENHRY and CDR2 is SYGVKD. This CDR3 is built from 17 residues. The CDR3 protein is CAISTSSGRAGTDTQYF. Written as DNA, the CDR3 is TGTGCCATCAGTACCTCTAGCGGGAGGGCCGGCACAGATACGCAGTATTTT.

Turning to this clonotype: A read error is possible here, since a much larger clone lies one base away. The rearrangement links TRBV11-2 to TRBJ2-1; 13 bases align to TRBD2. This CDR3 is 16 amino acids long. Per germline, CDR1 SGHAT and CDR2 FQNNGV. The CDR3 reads CASSPSLAGGYKEQFF. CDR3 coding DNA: TGTGCCAGCAGCCCCTCACTAGCGGGAGGGTACAAGGAGCAGTTCTTC.

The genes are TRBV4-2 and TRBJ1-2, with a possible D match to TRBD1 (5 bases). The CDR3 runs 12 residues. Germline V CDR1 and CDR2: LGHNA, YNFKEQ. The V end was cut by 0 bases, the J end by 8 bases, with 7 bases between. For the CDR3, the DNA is TGTGCCAGCAGCCAAGAGAGGGGAGGCTACACCTTC. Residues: CASSQERGGYTF.

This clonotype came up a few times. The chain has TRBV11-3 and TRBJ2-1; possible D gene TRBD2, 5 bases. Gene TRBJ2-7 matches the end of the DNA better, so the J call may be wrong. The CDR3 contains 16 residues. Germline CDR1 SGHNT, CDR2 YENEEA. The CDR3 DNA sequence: TGTGCCAGCACCCGTTGGGTCGAGGGCGTCTACAATGAGCAGTACTTC. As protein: CASTRWVEGVYNEQYF.

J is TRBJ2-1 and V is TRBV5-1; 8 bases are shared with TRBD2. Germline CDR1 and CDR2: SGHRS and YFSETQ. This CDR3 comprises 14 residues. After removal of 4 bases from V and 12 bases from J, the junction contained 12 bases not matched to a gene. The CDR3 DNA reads TGCGCCAGCAGCCCGGGGGGGAACCAGGCTGTGCAGTTCTTC. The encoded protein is CASSPGGNQAVQFF.

The DNA for the CDR3 is TGTGCCAGTAGTATAAACAGGGATTACCAGCCCCAGCATTTT. Protein sequence: CASSINRDYQPQHF. This chain links TRBV19 with TRBJ1-5, with a tentative D call TRBD1 (6 bases). Trimming removed 2 bases from V and 7 bases from J, with 12 bases in between. This CDR3 comprises 14 residues. Per the germline V gene, CDR1 is LNHDA and CDR2 is SQIVND (reference sequence).